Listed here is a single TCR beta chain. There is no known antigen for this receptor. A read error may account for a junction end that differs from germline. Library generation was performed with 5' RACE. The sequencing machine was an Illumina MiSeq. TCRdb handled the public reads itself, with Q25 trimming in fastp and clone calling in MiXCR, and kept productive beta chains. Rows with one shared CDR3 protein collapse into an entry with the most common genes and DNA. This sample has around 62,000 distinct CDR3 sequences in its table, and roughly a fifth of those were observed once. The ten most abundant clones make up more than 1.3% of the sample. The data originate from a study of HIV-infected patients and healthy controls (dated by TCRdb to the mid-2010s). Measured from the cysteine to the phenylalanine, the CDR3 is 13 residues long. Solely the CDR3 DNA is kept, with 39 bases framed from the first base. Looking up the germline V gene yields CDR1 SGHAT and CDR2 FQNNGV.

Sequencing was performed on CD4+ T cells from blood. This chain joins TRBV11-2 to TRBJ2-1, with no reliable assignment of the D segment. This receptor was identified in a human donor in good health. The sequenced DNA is TGTGCCAACAGCTGGTCACGACGCAATGAGCAGTTCTTC. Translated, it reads CANSWSRRNEQFF. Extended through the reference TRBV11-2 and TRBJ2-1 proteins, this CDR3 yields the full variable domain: EAGVAQSPRYKIIEKRQSVAFWCNPISGHATLYWYQQILGQGPKLLIQFQNNGVVDDSQLPKDRFSAERLKGVDSTLKIQPAKLEDSAVYLCANSWSRRNEQFFGPGTRLTVL.